The next 14 T cell receptor beta chains were all read from a single sample in a study of regulatory T cells in long-lasting Graves disease (dated by TCRdb to the early 2020s). Receptor amplification or capture employed multiplex PCR. Sequencing was carried out with an Illumina HiSeq 4000. iRepertoire HTBI primers and Arm-PCR amplification of CDR3 regions were used to construct TCR beta libraries. TCRdb handled the public reads itself, with Q25 trimming in fastp and clone calling in MiXCR, and kept productive beta chains. When rows share a CDR3 protein, they turn into one entry using the most common DNA and genes. The sample has under 500,000 distinct CDR3 sequences on record, less than 25% of them singletons. Around 21% of the sample goes to the ten largest clones. Per the publication, the time point label means: persistent/refractory GD, antithyroid drugs over 5 years with positive TRAb. For both TCR sequencing and RNA sequencing, RNA was extracted from PBMCs in TRIzol.

Sequenced material: peripheral blood mononuclear cells (PBMCs), taken when the disease was refractory, from a patient treated with antithyroid drugs. The receptors shown here come from a female donor with Graves disease.

V is TRBV7-2 and J is TRBJ1-6; D may be TRBD1 (5 bases). The V end lost 3 bases, the J end lost 2 bases, and 5 bases lay between the germline ends. The CDR3 runs to 14 residues. Germline CDR1 is SGHTA and CDR2 is FQGNSA. The CDR3 sequence: CASSLDTYNSPLHF. The DNA of the CDR3 is TGTGCCAGCAGCTTGGACACCTATAATTCACCCCTCCACTTT. The whole variable domain, filled in from reference TRBV7-2 and TRBJ1-6, reads GAGVSQSPSNKVTEKGKDVELRCDPISGHTALYWYRQSLGQGLEFLIYFQGNSAPDKSGLPSDRFSAERTGGSVSTLTIQRTQQEDSAVYLCASSLDTYNSPLHFGNGTRLTVT.

The chain recombines TRBV30 with TRBJ2-2; no clear D. Germline assignment: CDR1 GTSNPN and CDR2 SVGIG (reference sequence). The CDR3 covers 13 residues. V was trimmed by 0 bases and J by 3 bases, leaving 5 bases between them. CDR3 nucleotide sequence: TGTGCCTGGAGTGTACTGTACACCGGGGAGCTGTTTTTT. Translated, it gives CAWSVLYTGELFF.

This clonotype was seen only a few times. This chain connects TRBV9 to TRBJ2-4; D perhaps matches TRBD1 (6 bases). Germline CDR1 SGDLS, CDR2 YYNGEE. There are 18 residues in the CDR3. Trimming pared 4 bases from V and 3 bases from J, leaving 23 bases between. The CDR3 reads CASSPTSSLDRVKNIQYF. CDR3 sequence (DNA): TGTGCCAGCAGCCCTACCTCTAGTCTGGACAGAGTCAAAAACATTCAGTACTTC.

The DNA for the CDR3 is TGTGCCAGCAGCTCTCGACAGTCCCCTAGCACAGATACGCAGTATTTT. Protein product: CASSSRQSPSTDTQYF. This sequence joins TRBV7-3 and TRBJ2-3; perhaps TRBD1 as D (5 bases). This CDR3 spans 16 amino acids. Germline lookup yields CDR1 SGHTA and CDR2 FQGTGA. Trimming took 4 bases from V and 0 from J, leaving 14 bases between them. The entire variable domain, with the rest obtained from reference TRBV7-3 and TRBJ2-3, is as follows: GAGVSQTPSNKVTEKGKYVELRCDPISGHTALYWYRQSLGQGPEFLIYFQGTGAADDSGLPNDRFFAVRPEGSVSTLKIQRTERGDSAVYLCASSSRQSPSTDTQYFGPGTRLTVL.

The chain has TRBV15 and TRBJ1-5; D is ambiguous. The CDR3 has 12 residues. Germline V gene data show CDR1 as LNHNV and CDR2 as YYDKDF (reference sequence). Trimming removed 8 bases at V and 1 base at J, with 6 bases between. CDR3 sequence: CATSRSNQPQHF. CDR3 bases: TGTGCCACCTCTAGAAGCAATCAGCCCCAGCATTTT.

The rearrangement uses TRBV19 and TRBJ2-1, with D uncertain. Per germline, CDR1 LNHDA and CDR2 SQIVND (reference sequence). Trimming took 2 bases from V and 3 from J, leaving 8 bases between them. This CDR3 has 14 residues. CDR3 residues: CASSITGIYNEQFF. As DNA, the CDR3 is TGTGCCAGTAGTATAACTGGCATCTACAATGAGCAGTTCTTC.

This clonotype was counted ten times or more. The chain joins TRBV24-1 to TRBJ2-2; 7 bases fit TRBD2. With 7 bases clipped from V and 1 base from J, the junction kept 2 bases outside the gene matches. The CDR3 is 14 amino acids. CDR1 is KGHDR and CDR2 is SFDVKD in the germline V gene. Here the CDR3 DNA reads TGTGCCACCAGCTCTAGCGGGAACACCGGGGAGCTGTTTTTT. It codes for CATSSSGNTGELFF.

V and J are TRBV5-1 and TRBJ1-6; 7 nucleotides line up with TRBD1. Trimming cost V 4 bases and J 9 bases; bases outside gene matches: 7. The CDR3 spans 14 residues. CDR1 is SGHRS and CDR2 is YFSETQ in the germline V gene. The CDR3: CASSLGTAISPLHF. CDR3 sequence (DNA): TGCGCCAGCAGCCTCGGGACAGCCATTTCACCCCTCCACTTT.

As to this clonotype: A much larger clone lies one base from this, so it may be a read error. The rearrangement joins TRBV6-2 or TRBV6-3 to TRBJ1-5; 7 nucleotides align to TRBD1. The J segment lost 3 bases and the V segment lost 6 bases, leaving 8 bases of the junction unmatched. This CDR3 contains 15 residues. Per germline, CDR1 MNHEY and CDR2 SVGEGT. CDR3 coding DNA: TGTGCCAGCAGGGTAACAGGGGACAACAATCAGCCCCAGCATTTT. Translation: CASRVTGDNNQPQHF.

This clonotype showed up many times. The J gene is TRBJ2-7, the V gene TRBV28; D might be TRBD1 (6 bases). CDR3 length: 14 residues. Germline V gene sequence: CDR1 MDHEN, CDR2 SYDVKM. Trimming stripped 4 bases from V and 5 bases from J, with 15 bases between. CDR3 bases: TGTGCCAGCAGTTCCGCGGACAGCCTCCACGAGCAGTACTTC. It specifies CASSSADSLHEQYF. Together with reference TRBV28 and TRBJ2-7, the CDR3 gives the full variable domain: DVKVTQSSRYLVKRTGEKVFLECVQDMDHENMFWYRQDPGLGLRLIYFSYDVKMKEKGDIPEGYSVSREKKERFSLILESASTNQTSMYLCASSSADSLHEQYFGPGTRLTVT.

The sample holds many counts of this clonotype. CDR3 sequence: CASSTYRGQLEKLFF. In DNA, the CDR3 is TGTGCCAGCAGCACATACAGGGGGCAACTTGAAAAACTGTTTTTT. The genes are TRBV7-9 and TRBJ1-4; 9 bases map to TRBD1. Germline lookup yields CDR1 SEHNR and CDR2 FQNEAQ (reference sequence). The trim removed 5 bases at V and 7 bases at J, leaving 8 bases unmatched. The CDR3 has 15 residues. Drawing the rest from reference TRBV7-9 and TRBJ1-4, the complete variable domain is DTGVSQNPRHKITKRGQNVTFRCDPISEHNRLYWYRQTLGQGPEFLTYFQNEAQLEKSRLLSDRFSAERPKGSFSTLEIQRTEQGDSAMYLCASSTYRGQLEKLFFGSGTQLSVL.

This clonotype was counted ten times or more. The rearrangement uses TRBV20-1 and TRBJ2-7; TRBD1 might be the D (5 bases). The CDR3 covers 15 residues. Trimming shortened V by 4 bases and J by 0 bases, and 16 bases separated the two germline ends. The V gene's germline CDR1 is DFQATT and CDR2 SNEGSKA (reference sequence). The CDR3 DNA follows: TGCAGTGCTACCAACCACCAGACAGCCTCCTACGAGCAGTACTTC. Translating it yields CSATNHQTASYEQYF.

At least ten counts were recorded for this clonotype. V is TRBV28 and J is TRBJ1-5; D is undetermined. V shed 10 bases and J shed 0 bases, with 13 bases lying between them. This CDR3 comprises 14 residues. The germline gives CDR1 MDHEN, CDR2 SYDVKM. CDR3 coding DNA: TGTGCCACCACTTCTCCGATTAGCAATCAGCCCCAGCATTTT. This gives the protein CATTSPISNQPQHF.

This clonotype was seen many times. The chain is built from TRBV29-1 and TRBJ2-5; tentatively, D is TRBD2 (6 bases). The CDR3 contains 18 residues. Germline V CDR1 and CDR2: SQVTM, ANQGSEA. V dropped 2 bases and J dropped 4 bases, with 26 bases sitting between them. The CDR3 DNA reads as TGCAGCGTTGAAACGGTCTCGTCGGGAGCAGGGTTGTCAGAGACCCAGTACTTC. It encodes CSVETVSSGAGLSETQYF.